The subject of this entry is one T cell receptor beta chain. The antigen remains undetermined. The data were obtained in a study of shared clonotypes between healthy human individuals. Profiling relied on immunoSEQ multiplex PCR, and the TCRdb table lists in-frame clones only, not all of them. The sample records around 1.6 million clones, approximately 98% being singletons. Study conclusions and caveats: The donor pool, a small one, limited the genetic and exposure-history diversity represented.

This CDR3 comprises 12 residues. The V gene's germline CDR1 is SNHLY and CDR2 FYNNEI. The V and J ends lost 3 bases and 11 bases respectively, with 14 bases between them. The receptor was isolated from a man younger than 40 in good health. The V call is TRBV2, the J call TRBJ2-7; perhaps TRBD2 as D (5 bases). The sample taken for sequencing was naive CD4+ T cells sorted from blood. Subset defined: CD45RA+ positively selected. The CDR3 is CASSETGDGEYF. DNA for the CDR3: TGTGCCAGCAGTGAGACGGGCGACGGGGAGTACTTC.